A selection of T cell receptor beta chains follows, all from one sample in a study of blood T cells in healthy people across ages. Each CDR3 protein gets one entry after TCRdb re-called the 5' RACE reads with MiXCR. The table has around 970,000 distinct CDR3 sequences, roughly half seen once. The material sequenced was blood. The receptors originated from a woman aged 55-69 years in good health. Both conserved end residues are part of each CDR3. A D gene is named only where the DNA matches it firmly. For some rows the clone size is stated as once, few or many, or as a class when expanded; others skip it.

abundance: NA; v_gene: TRBV28; d_gene: TRBD2; j_gene: TRBJ2-3; CDR3nt: TGTGCCAACGGGACTAGCGGGAGCACAGATACGCAGTATTTT; CDR3aa: CANGTSGSTDTQYF
abundance: NA; v_gene: TRBV6-5; d_gene: TRBD1; j_gene: TRBJ1-2; CDR3nt: TGTGCCAGCAGTTACTGGGGACAGGGCAAACGTGGCTACACCTTC; CDR3aa: CASSYWGQGKRGYTF
abundance: NA; v_gene: TRBV7-6; d_gene: NA; j_gene: TRBJ2-7; CDR3nt: TGTGCCAGCAGCTTGGAGGGAGCCACCTACGAGCAGTACTTC; CDR3aa: CASSLEGATYEQYF
abundance: NA; v_gene: TRBV29-1; d_gene: TRBD1; j_gene: TRBJ1-4; CDR3nt: TGCAGCGTTGTCTACCCGGGACAGCTTAATGAAAAACTGTTTTTT; CDR3aa: CSVVYPGQLNEKLFF
abundance: NA; v_gene: TRBV5-1; d_gene: TRBD2; j_gene: TRBJ2-3; CDR3nt: TGCGCCAGCAGCTTGGCGCTAGCGGGAGAAAATACGCAGTATTTT; CDR3aa: CASSLALAGENTQYF
abundance: NA; v_gene: TRBV7-2; d_gene: NA; j_gene: TRBJ2-5; CDR3nt: TGTGCCAGCAGCTCAGAAAGACACCAAGAGACCCAGTACTTC; CDR3aa: CASSSERHQETQYF
abundance: few; v_gene: TRBV20-1; d_gene: NA; j_gene: TRBJ2-5; CDR3nt: TGCAGTGCTAGAGAGGGGGAAGAGACCCAGTACTTC; CDR3aa: CSAREGEETQYF
abundance: NA; v_gene: TRBV7-2; d_gene: NA; j_gene: TRBJ2-7; CDR3nt: TGTGCCAGCAGCTTAATCCATACCATCCTAAGCTCCTACGAGCAGTACTTC; CDR3aa: CASSLIHTILSSYEQYF
abundance: few; v_gene: TRBV15; d_gene: TRBD2; j_gene: TRBJ2-1; CDR3nt: TGTGCCACCAGCAGAGATCGACTAGCGGTTTACAATGAGCAGTTCTTC; CDR3aa: CATSRDRLAVYNEQFF
abundance: NA; v_gene: TRBV20-1; d_gene: TRBD2; j_gene: TRBJ2-1; CDR3nt: TGCAGTGCTAGAGAGGGCCGCGGGACTAGCGGGACTGAGCAGTTCTTC; CDR3aa: CSAREGRGTSGTEQFF
abundance: few; v_gene: TRBV27; d_gene: TRBD1; j_gene: TRBJ2-4; CDR3nt: TGTGCCAGCAGTTTATATGGGACAGATTTAGCCAAAAACATTCAGTACTTC; CDR3aa: CASSLYGTDLAKNIQYF
abundance: NA; v_gene: TRBV6-1; d_gene: NA; j_gene: TRBJ1-2; CDR3nt: TGTGCCAGCAGTGAACGGCAGGGCCTTGGCTACACCTTC; CDR3aa: CASSERQGLGYTF
abundance: NA; v_gene: TRBV9; d_gene: NA; j_gene: TRBJ1-2; CDR3nt: TGTGCCAGCAGCGTAGGGGAGGGAGTTGTCTATGGCTACACCTTC; CDR3aa: CASSVGEGVVYGYTF
abundance: NA; v_gene: TRBV27; d_gene: TRBD1; j_gene: TRBJ2-1; CDR3nt: TGTGCCAGCAGTTTAACAGGGGGCACAAATGAGCAGTTCTTC; CDR3aa: CASSLTGGTNEQFF
abundance: few; v_gene: TRBV7-2; d_gene: NA; j_gene: TRBJ2-7; CDR3nt: TGTGCCAGCAGCTTTCTGGGGATTTACGAGCAGTACTTC; CDR3aa: CASSFLGIYEQYF
abundance: NA; v_gene: TRBV6-6; d_gene: NA; j_gene: TRBJ2-3; CDR3nt: TGTGCCAGCACTATAAACACAGATACGCAGTATTTT; CDR3aa: CASTINTDTQYF
abundance: NA; v_gene: TRBV29-1; d_gene: NA; j_gene: TRBJ2-2; CDR3nt: TGCAGCGTTGCAGAAAACTGGGGAGGGGGGAACACCGGGGAGCTGTTTTTT; CDR3aa: CSVAENWGGGNTGELFF
abundance: NA; v_gene: TRBV20-1; d_gene: TRBD1; j_gene: TRBJ2-7; CDR3nt: TGCAGTGCAGAGGGGGCTTCCTACGAGCAGTACTTC; CDR3aa: CSAEGASYEQYF
abundance: NA; v_gene: TRBV28; d_gene: NA; j_gene: TRBJ2-1; CDR3nt: TGTGCCAGCAGTTTTTATAGTGAGCAGTTCTTC; CDR3aa: CASSFYSEQFF
abundance: NA; v_gene: TRBV4-1; d_gene: NA; j_gene: TRBJ2-1; CDR3nt: TGCGCCAGCAGCGAAAGACTAGCCTACAATGAGCAGTTCTTC; CDR3aa: CASSERLAYNEQFF
abundance: NA; v_gene: TRBV5-5; d_gene: NA; j_gene: TRBJ2-7; CDR3nt: TGTGCCAGCAGCTTAGACACAGGGCTCTACGAGCAGTACTTC; CDR3aa: CASSLDTGLYEQYF
abundance: NA; v_gene: TRBV4-3; d_gene: NA; j_gene: TRBJ1-5; CDR3nt: TGCGCCAGCAGCCAAACACAGGGAAGGAACAATCAGCCCCAGCATTTT; CDR3aa: CASSQTQGRNNQPQHF
abundance: NA; v_gene: TRBV4-2; d_gene: TRBD2; j_gene: TRBJ2-1; CDR3nt: TGTGCCAGCAGCCAAGTCCAGGCTAGCGGGAGGAGTGAGCAGTTCTTC; CDR3aa: CASSQVQASGRSEQFF
abundance: NA; v_gene: TRBV10-3; d_gene: NA; j_gene: TRBJ2-1; CDR3nt: TGTGCCATCAGTGGGGGGAATGGAGGAGAGCAGTTCTTC; CDR3aa: CAISGGNGGEQFF
abundance: NA; v_gene: TRBV2; d_gene: TRBD2; j_gene: TRBJ2-1; CDR3nt: TGTGCCAGCAGTTACAGGGATCTTAGCGGGAGGTTCAGCAGGTATGAGCAGTTCTTC; CDR3aa: CASSYRDLSGRFSRYEQFF
abundance: NA; v_gene: TRBV11-2; d_gene: NA; j_gene: TRBJ2-3; CDR3nt: TGTGCCAGCAGCTTTAGTGGGCTGAGCACAGATACGCAGTATTTT; CDR3aa: CASSFSGLSTDTQYF
abundance: NA; v_gene: TRBV18; d_gene: NA; j_gene: TRBJ2-1; CDR3nt: TGTGCCAGCTCAACCCTTGGGAGCTGGGACAATGAGCAGTTCTTC; CDR3aa: CASSTLGSWDNEQFF
abundance: NA; v_gene: TRBV27; d_gene: TRBD2; j_gene: TRBJ2-3; CDR3nt: TGTGCCAGCAGGTACGGGAGGGCCGCAGATACGCAGTATTTT; CDR3aa: CASRYGRAADTQYF
abundance: NA; v_gene: TRBV29-1; d_gene: NA; j_gene: TRBJ2-7; CDR3nt: TGCAGCGTGCCGACAGACACCTACGAGCAGTACTTC; CDR3aa: CSVPTDTYEQYF
abundance: few; v_gene: TRBV6-1; d_gene: NA; j_gene: TRBJ2-6; CDR3nt: TGTGCCAGCAGTGTGTGGGGCTCTGGGGCCAACGTCCTGACTTTC; CDR3aa: CASSVWGSGANVLTF
abundance: NA; v_gene: TRBV27; d_gene: NA; j_gene: TRBJ1-3; CDR3nt: TGTGCCAGCAGTCTTGGGGCAGGTTTCGCTGGAAACACCATATATTTT; CDR3aa: CASSLGAGFAGNTIYF
abundance: NA; v_gene: TRBV7-9; d_gene: TRBD1; j_gene: TRBJ2-3; CDR3nt: TGTGCCAGCAGCACCCGAGCTCGACAGGGTCAGGCAGATACGCAGTATTTT; CDR3aa: CASSTRARQGQADTQYF
abundance: NA; v_gene: TRBV12-3/TRBV12-4; d_gene: TRBD1; j_gene: TRBJ2-2; CDR3nt: TGTGCCAGCAGTTTTCAGACAGGGGGCACCGGGGAGCTGTTTTTT; CDR3aa: CASSFQTGGTGELFF
abundance: NA; v_gene: TRBV2; d_gene: NA; j_gene: TRBJ2-5; CDR3nt: TGTGCCAGCTCCTCCTTAGGGTTAGAGACCCAGTACTTC; CDR3aa: CASSSLGLETQYF
abundance: NA; v_gene: TRBV6-1; d_gene: NA; j_gene: TRBJ1-4; CDR3nt: TGTGCCAGCAGTGACTGGGCAACTAATGAAAAACTGTTTTTT; CDR3aa: CASSDWATNEKLFF
abundance: NA; v_gene: TRBV7-2; d_gene: NA; j_gene: TRBJ1-5; CDR3nt: TGTGCCAGCAGCAAGGATGGCGGATACAATCAGCCCCAGCATTTT; CDR3aa: CASSKDGGYNQPQHF
abundance: NA; v_gene: TRBV19; d_gene: TRBD2; j_gene: TRBJ2-7; CDR3nt: TGTGCCAGTAGTGGTAGCGGGAGACCCTACGAGCAGTACTTC; CDR3aa: CASSGSGRPYEQYF
abundance: few; v_gene: TRBV12-3/TRBV12-4; d_gene: TRBD1; j_gene: TRBJ2-5; CDR3nt: TGTGCCAGCAGTTTAAAGACAGGGGGAGAGACCCAGTACTTC; CDR3aa: CASSLKTGGETQYF
abundance: NA; v_gene: TRBV28; d_gene: NA; j_gene: TRBJ2-5; CDR3nt: TGTGCCAGCAGTTTCCAGCGGGTGGTCCAAGAGACCCAGTACTTC; CDR3aa: CASSFQRVVQETQYF
abundance: NA; v_gene: TRBV7-9; d_gene: NA; j_gene: TRBJ2-2; CDR3nt: TGTGCCAGCAGCTTGGCGACGGTGAACACCGGGGAGCTGTTTTTT; CDR3aa: CASSLATVNTGELFF
abundance: few; v_gene: TRBV13; d_gene: TRBD2; j_gene: TRBJ2-1; CDR3nt: TGTGCCAGCAGCTATAAGGTTCTAGCGGGAAGCGAGCAGTTCTTC; CDR3aa: CASSYKVLAGSEQFF
abundance: NA; v_gene: TRBV9; d_gene: TRBD2; j_gene: TRBJ2-1; CDR3nt: TGTGCCAGCAGCGTAGTTGCGGGAGTCAATGAGCAGTTCTTC; CDR3aa: CASSVVAGVNEQFF
abundance: NA; v_gene: TRBV5-1; d_gene: TRBD1; j_gene: TRBJ2-1; CDR3nt: TGCGCCAGCAGCGTCGGGACAGGGGTTAACAATGAGCAGTTCTTC; CDR3aa: CASSVGTGVNNEQFF
abundance: NA; v_gene: TRBV20-1; d_gene: TRBD2; j_gene: TRBJ2-1; CDR3nt: TGCAGTGCTAGAAGACTAGCGGGAGCGATCAATGAGCAGTTCTTC; CDR3aa: CSARRLAGAINEQFF
abundance: few; v_gene: TRBV28; d_gene: NA; j_gene: TRBJ2-7; CDR3nt: TGTGCCAGCATGACACCGAGGGGACGCTACGAGCAGTACTTC; CDR3aa: CASMTPRGRYEQYF
abundance: NA; v_gene: TRBV20-1; d_gene: NA; j_gene: TRBJ2-2; CDR3nt: TGCAGTGCTAGAATTGGGGGGCGCGGGGAGCTGTTTTTT; CDR3aa: CSARIGGRGELFF
abundance: NA; v_gene: TRBV21-1; d_gene: NA; j_gene: TRBJ2-3; CDR3nt: TGTGCCAGCACCCAAACAAAAGAAGGTTCCCCCACAGATACGCAGTATTTT; CDR3aa: CASTQTKEGSPTDTQYF
abundance: NA; v_gene: TRBV7-2; d_gene: TRBD2; j_gene: TRBJ2-3; CDR3nt: TGTGCCAGCAGCTTAGACCGGGGGGGGGCCACAGATACGCAGTATTTT; CDR3aa: CASSLDRGGATDTQYF
abundance: NA; v_gene: TRBV15; d_gene: TRBD2; j_gene: TRBJ2-5; CDR3nt: TGCGCCACCAGCAGAGACCGGACTAGCCAAGGGACCCAGTACTTC; CDR3aa: CATSRDRTSQGTQYF
abundance: few; v_gene: TRBV3-1; d_gene: NA; j_gene: TRBJ2-7; CDR3nt: TGTGCCAGCAGCCAAGCGGGCGGGGACCCCTACGAGCAGTACTTC; CDR3aa: CASSQAGGDPYEQYF
abundance: NA; v_gene: TRBV20-1; d_gene: TRBD2; j_gene: TRBJ2-7; CDR3nt: TGCAGTGCTGAGGCTAGCGGGAGCTACGAGCAGTACTTC; CDR3aa: CSAEASGSYEQYF
abundance: NA; v_gene: TRBV20-1; d_gene: NA; j_gene: TRBJ2-1; CDR3nt: TGCAGTGCTAGAGTCCAGCCTGTCAATGAGCAGTTCTTC; CDR3aa: CSARVQPVNEQFF
abundance: NA; v_gene: TRBV5-5; d_gene: NA; j_gene: TRBJ2-1; CDR3nt: TGTGCCAGCAGCTTTGGGGAGCTACCGGCCAATGAGCAGTTCTTC; CDR3aa: CASSFGELPANEQFF